The clone carrying this T cell receptor (beta chain) was seen repeatedly, ten times or more. Its matching antigen is unknown. Germline V gene lookup returns CDR1 SGHRS and CDR2 YFSETQ. The CDR3 is 14 residues long. V was clipped by 2 bases and J by 4 bases; unmatched bases: 3. TCRdb called the 5' RACE reads again in MiXCR, with one record for every CDR3 protein. The data show approximately 200,000 distinct CDR3 sequences, around 13% seen once. The entry originates in a study of CD8 T cells in ankylosing spondylitis. Findings and limits, study-wide: Some motif variants were previously reported in reactive arthritis synovial fluid and blood. Researchers reportedly found disease-linked clones significantly enriched in matched ankylosing spondylitis synovial fluid. A motif in TCR beta, a set of under 10 highly homologous variants, appeared characteristic of ankylosing spondylitis blood. A CD8+ phenotype characterized the disease-linked clones, which were relatively rare in peripheral blood.

The TCR originated in a male donor with ankylosing spondylitis or in good health (not recorded which). Sequenced: blood, either unsorted or a sorted T cell fraction (not recorded which). The chain combines TRBV5-1 with TRBJ2-7; 10 nucleotides line up with TRBD1. CDR3 DNA: TGCGCCAGCAGCTTAGGGACAGGGGTTTACGAGCAGTACTTC. Residues: CASSLGTGVYEQYF.